Following are 24 T cell receptor beta chains from one sample sequenced in a study of blood T cell repertoires in COVID-19. Sequencing used immunoSEQ multiplex PCR; TCRdb keeps in-frame clones, though not all of them. The sample shows approximately 210,000 clones, around 82% of them seen only once. Specimen: peripheral blood. These receptor sequences come from an elderly woman with acute or convalescent COVID-19.

In nucleotides, the CDR3 is TGTGCCAGCTCAAAACAGGAGTCGAACACTGAAGCTTTCTTT. This encodes CASSKQESNTEAFF. This chain joins TRBV18 and TRBJ1-1; a weak D match, TRBD1 (5 bases). The CDR3 is 14 residues long. V was shortened by 5 bases and J by 1 base, with 11 bases between the two germline ends. The germline V gene encodes CDR1 KGHSH and CDR2 LQKENI.

V gene TRBV23-1 combines with J gene TRBJ2-1; maybe TRBD1 (6 bases). TRBV23-1 is treated as an ORF (open reading frame) with a function not yet certain. This CDR3 is 16 amino acids long. V was cut by 0 bases and J by 5 bases, with 14 bases left in between. As DNA, the CDR3 is TGCGCCAGCAGTCAATCGGACACCAAGGGGGACAATGAGCAGTTCTTC. Its protein is CASSQSDTKGDNEQFF.

The J gene is TRBJ2-7, the V gene TRBV5-1; a weak D match, TRBD2 (5 bases). CDR1 and CDR2 from the germline V gene are SGHRS and YFSETQ. Trimming pared 3 bases from V and 3 bases from J, leaving 16 bases between. The CDR3 runs to 15 residues. As DNA, the CDR3 is TGCGCCAGCAGCTCCCAGGACCCAGCGGTCTACGAGCAGTACTTC. It codes for CASSSQDPAVYEQYF.

The chain couples TRBV11-3 to TRBJ1-1; D might be TRBD1 (5 bases). Trimming shortened V by 6 bases and J by 5 bases, and 19 bases separated the two germline ends. CDR1 and CDR2 from the germline V gene are SGHNT and YENEEA. This CDR3 spans 15 amino acids. The CDR3 spells CASSMTELIGTEAFF. As DNA, the CDR3 is TGTGCCAGCAGTATGACAGAGTTAATTGGGACTGAAGCTTTCTTT.

V is TRBV6-6 and J is TRBJ2-2; D may be TRBD1 (5 bases). The CDR3 extends over 14 amino acids. From germline, CDR1 is MNHNY and CDR2 SVGAGI (reference sequence). V lost 2 bases to trimming and J lost 3 bases, with 7 bases between them. As DNA, the CDR3 is TGTGCCAGCAGTTACCGACAGTACACCGGGGAGCTGTTTTTT. Translation: CASSYRQYTGELFF.

As for this clone: An end of the junction differs from the germline gene, which may be a read error. V usage is TRBV3-1 (or the pseudogene TRBV3-2) and J usage is TRBJ1-2, with 9 bases that match TRBD1. The CDR3 sequence is 14 residues long. CDR1 and CDR2 from the germline V gene are LGHDT and YNNKEL (reference sequence). The CDR3 coding sequence is TGTGCCAGCAGGCAAGGGACAGGGAGCTATGGCTACACCTTC. It specifies CASRQGTGSYGYTF.

This chain links TRBV5-1 with TRBJ2-1; possible D gene TRBD2, 5 bases. This CDR3 has 14 residues. V was shortened by 1 base and J by 5 bases, with 10 bases between the two germline ends. Looked up from germline, CDR1 is SGHRS and CDR2 is YFSETQ. In DNA form, the CDR3 reads TGCGCCAGCAGCTTGCGGTCTAGCAACAATGAGCAGTTCTTC. This sequence encodes CASSLRSSNNEQFF.

In this sample, this clone turned up a few times. The genes are TRBV6-6 and TRBJ2-5, with D perhaps matching TRBD1 (7 bases). Germline V CDR1 and CDR2: MNHNY, SVGAGI (reference sequence). This CDR3 is 13 amino acids long. The V end lost 9 bases, the J end lost 1 base, and 12 bases lay between the germline ends. This chain's CDR3 is CASGGTVQETQYF. DNA of the CDR3: TGTGCCAGTGGCGGGACAGTCCAAGAGACCCAGTACTTC.

The rearrangement joins TRBV9 to TRBJ1-1; D unresolved. This CDR3 spans 14 amino acids. Germline V lookup: CDR1 SGDLS, CDR2 YYNGEE. V lost 0 bases, J lost 4 bases, and 10 bases lay in between. CDR3 in amino acids: CASSVGGRGTEAFF. CDR3 nucleotide sequence: TGTGCCAGCAGCGTAGGAGGCCGGGGCACTGAAGCTTTCTTT.

The chain recombines TRBV15 with TRBJ1-3; D uncertain. In germline, CDR1 is LNHNV, CDR2 YYDKDF (reference sequence). The V gene lost 0 bases and the J gene lost 3 bases, with 12 bases spanning the gap. The CDR3 covers 16 residues. CDR3 protein: CATSRDSGVDGNTIYF. The CDR3 DNA is TGTGCCACCAGCAGAGATTCCGGGGTGGATGGAAACACCATATATTTT. The whole variable domain, remainder taken from reference TRBV15 and TRBJ1-3, is DAMVIQNPRYQVTQFGKPVTLSCSQTLNHNVMYWYQQKSSQAPKLLFHYYDKDFNNEADTPDNFQSRRPNTSFCFLDIRSPGLGDTAMYLCATSRDSGVDGNTIYFGEGSWLTVV.

The chain is built from TRBV7-9 and TRBJ2-1; unclear D gene. Trimming removed 4 bases from V and 9 bases from J, with 7 bases in between. Germline V CDR1 and CDR2: SEHNR, FQNEAQ (reference sequence). The CDR3 consists of 11 residues. CDR3 nucleotides: TGTGCCAGCAGCTCGTTTGTTGAGCAGTTCTTC. Residues: CASSSFVEQFF.

The chain carries TRBV28 and TRBJ1-3; 9 bases are shared with TRBD1. CDR1 is MDHEN, CDR2 SYDVKM, per germline. V dropped 7 bases and J dropped 9; count of bases not matched to a gene: 7. This CDR3 spans 13 amino acids. This chain's CDR3 is CASTTGGHVTIYF. CDR3 DNA sequence: TGTGCCAGCACAACAGGGGGCCATGTCACCATATATTTT.

The chain links TRBV11-2 to TRBJ1-1; 7 bases fit TRBD1. CDR3 length: 14 residues. Germline loops: CDR1 SGHAT, CDR2 FQNNGV. V lost 4 bases and J lost 1; bases outside the gene matches: 3. Written as DNA, the CDR3 is TGTGCCAGCAGCTGGGGACAGCGGAACACTGAAGCTTTCTTT. Protein product: CASSWGQRNTEAFF. The full variable domain, rest sourced from reference TRBV11-2 and TRBJ1-1, is EAGVAQSPRYKIIEKRQSVAFWCNPISGHATLYWYQQILGQGPKLLIQFQNNGVVDDSQLPKDRFSAERLKGVDSTLKIQPAKLEDSAVYLCASSWGQRNTEAFFGQGTRLTVV.

The genes are TRBV19 and TRBJ1-1; D call uncertain. V was clipped by 3 bases and J by 1 base, with 12 bases between them. This CDR3 has 15 residues. The germline CDR1 and CDR2 sequences are LNHDA and SQIVND (reference sequence). The CDR3 spells CASSISIQENTEAFF. CDR3 sequence (DNA): TGTGCCAGTAGTATCTCTATCCAGGAGAACACTGAAGCTTTCTTT.

This clone was seen once. The V gene is TRBV5-1, the J gene TRBJ2-1, with 10 nucleotides matching TRBD2. Germline-derived CDR1 and CDR2 are SGHRS and YFSETQ. V dropped 6 bases and J dropped 8; count of bases not matched to a gene: 5. The CDR3 has 13 amino acids. The CDR3 DNA reads TGCGCCAGCAAAATAGCGGGGGGTGATGAGCAGTTCTTC. Its protein product is CASKIAGGDEQFF.

This sequence joins TRBV7-3 and TRBJ2-1; D might be TRBD2 (5 bases). The germline V gene has CDR1 SGHTA and CDR2 FQGTGA. The CDR3 is 15 residues long. The germline V and J ends were trimmed by 2 bases and 5 bases, with 13 bases remaining between them. The CDR3 is CASSLLGSSHNEQFF. As DNA, the CDR3 is TGTGCCAGCAGCTTACTTGGATCTAGCCACAATGAGCAGTTCTTC.

V is TRBV9 and J is TRBJ1-1; possible D gene TRBD1, 5 bases. This CDR3 is 14 amino acids long. Germline V gene sequence: CDR1 SGDLS, CDR2 YYNGEE. V dropped 4 bases and J dropped 0 bases, with 10 bases sitting between them. CDR3 DNA: TGTGCCAGCAGCCGACAGTTCATGAACACTGAAGCTTTCTTT. Protein product: CASSRQFMNTEAFF.

V usage is TRBV19 and J usage is TRBJ1-5, with 9 positions matching TRBD1. CDR3 length equals 16 residues. Germline V lookup: CDR1 LNHDA, CDR2 SQIVND (reference sequence). J lost 6 bases, V lost 1 base, and 7 bases had no gene match. The chain's CDR3 is CASSIVRTGVFQPQHF. In DNA form, the CDR3 reads TGTGCCAGTAGTATAGTAAGGACAGGGGTGTTTCAGCCCCAGCATTTT.

The chain carries TRBV6-5 and TRBJ1-5, with D possibly being TRBD1 (5 bases). The V gene lost 5 bases and the J gene lost 7 bases, with 12 bases spanning the gap. This CDR3 is built from 13 residues. CDR1 is MNHEY, CDR2 SVGAGI, per germline. CDR3 DNA: TGTGCCAGCAGTCCCGGGACTGGGCAGCCCCAGCATTTT. Translated: CASSPGTGQPQHF.

A few counts support this clone. The chain is built from TRBV6-4 and TRBJ1-1, with 8 bases identical to TRBD1. Losses at the gene ends were 7 bases for V and 7 bases for J; bases not matched to a gene: 5. The germline V gene encodes CDR1 MRHNA and CDR2 SNTAGT. The CDR3 has 12 amino acids. CDR3 nucleotide sequence: TGTGCCAGCATCCAGGACAGGGTTGAAGCTTTCTTT. This sequence encodes CASIQDRVEAFF.

The chain joins TRBV3-1 (or the pseudogene TRBV3-2) to TRBJ2-2, with D perhaps matching TRBD2 (5 bases). V shed 1 base and J shed 5 bases, with 14 bases lying between them. This CDR3 contains 16 residues. From germline, CDR1 is LGHDT and CDR2 YNNKEL (reference sequence). The DNA of the CDR3 is TGTGCCAGCAGCCAAGGGTATGGAGGAGCGACCGGGGAGCTGTTTTTT. This encodes CASSQGYGGATGELFF.

This chain connects TRBV19 to TRBJ2-2; maybe TRBD2 (6 bases). The germline V and J ends were trimmed by 5 bases and 2 bases, with 12 bases remaining between them. CDR3 length equals 15 residues. CDR1 is LNHDA, CDR2 SQIVND, per germline (reference sequence). This CDR3 is CASSPWGTNTGELFF. CDR3 DNA sequence: TGTGCCAGTAGTCCCTGGGGGACTAACACCGGGGAGCTGTTTTTT.

A few counts support this clone. The chain has TRBV24-1 and TRBJ2-1, with D perhaps matching TRBD2 (5 bases). Germline assignment: CDR1 KGHDR and CDR2 SFDVKD. V was clipped by 5 bases and J by 8 bases, with 18 bases between them. The CDR3 is 15 residues long. Here the CDR3 DNA reads TGTGCCACCAGTGTCCGACTACCCATTCAATATGAGCAGTTCTTC. As protein: CATSVRLPIQYEQFF.

The V gene is TRBV19, the J gene TRBJ2-3; D possibly corresponds to TRBD2 (7 bases). CDR1 and CDR2 from the germline V gene are LNHDA and SQIVND (reference sequence). The CDR3 extends over 15 amino acids. V lost 7 bases to trimming and J lost 3 bases, with 17 bases between them. In nucleotides, the CDR3 is TGTGCCAGTACTAAGGCGGGGGCGCGGACAGATACGCAGTATTTT. Translating it yields CASTKAGARTDTQYF.